Sequencing of this T cell receptor (beta chain) was carried out in a study of OX40 agonist ivuxolimab in advanced cancers. With respect to the entire study: The costimulatory receptor OX40 (CD134) was targeted by ivuxolimab, a fully human IgG2 agonistic monoclonal antibody. Patients were allowed to have had prior anti-PD-1, anti-PD-L1 or anti-CTLA-4 therapy, and more than 35% of the dose-escalation patients had been treated with checkpoint inhibitors. Partial responses occurred in three dose-escalation patients: two with cutaneous melanoma and one with hepatocellular carcinoma. The paper covers the monotherapy dose-escalation part of the phase I ivuxolimab trial, which included N of about 56 patients. The dose-escalation cohort was about 86% male with a mean age of about 54 years, ranging from roughly 20 to 80. Intravenous ivuxolimab was administered to patients every 2 weeks at six dose levels: 0.01, 0.1, 0.3, 1.5, 3 and 10 mg/kg. Among the roughly 52 dose-escalation patients, some 20 had hepatocellular carcinoma, 15 or so melanoma, 9 renal cell carcinoma and 9 head and neck cancer. The point of sequencing TCRbeta in the periphery was to test whether ivuxolimab changed TCR sequence diversity and drove clonal T-cell expansion.

As for this clone: It lacks a known antigen. Within one base of it there is no much larger clone, and no base qualities were kept.

Overall study results and their limits: Low levels of normalized T-cell clonal expansion were also shown by some nonresponding patients. Clonal expansion of both CD4+ and CD8+ blood T cells was observed from baseline to week 6 at doses 0.1 to 3.0 mg/kg. In the 0.1-3.0 mg/kg groups, partial responders had among the lowest normalized peripheral clonal expansion, particularly in CD8+ T cells. Which antigens the clonally expanded peripheral T cells were specific for was not determined. After ivuxolimab, expanded clones were on average more numerous among CD8+ T cells than among CD4+ T cells.

For this chain, trimming is 3 bases at the V end and 0 bases at the J end, and the number of junction bases without a gene match is 10. The CDR3 runs 17 amino acids, cysteine and phenylalanine included. The DNA shown is the 51-base CDR3, in frame from base 1. Sequences SGHTA (CDR1) and FQGNSA (CDR2) are obtained from the germline V gene. Genomic DNA was isolated from the sorted cells so that the TCRbeta CDR3 region could be sequenced. The immunoSEQ Assay was used to sequence the TCRbeta CDR3 regions. Drawn from immuneACCESS, this table holds only the in-frame rearrangements with V and J called that TCRdb kept. Clones are partly lost; checked studies trace under half to an unresolved V gene and leave the rest unexplained. Present in this sample are 76,000 or so clones, 85% of which were seen just once. The ten largest account for under 0.75% of the sample. Patients with a history of autoimmune disease or receiving systemic immunosuppression were excluded from the trial. Peripheral blood for TCR sequencing was drawn from every dose cohort at baseline, at cycle 4 day 1 and at cycle 7 day 1. Samples were obtained from an open-label, multicenter, first-in-human phase I dose-escalation trial of ivuxolimab. The trial enrolled adults with locally advanced or metastatic head and neck squamous cell, hepatocellular, melanoma or renal cell carcinoma. Before TCR sequencing, CD4+ T cells and CD8+ T cells were sorted from peripheral blood as separate populations.

Recombination linked TRBV7-2 to TRBJ2-5; 7 middle bases align to TRBD2. Sequences were derived from CD4+ or CD8+ T cells sorted from blood, sampled in a trial of the OX40 agonist ivuxolimab. The receptor's source is an adult with an advanced solid tumor such as melanoma, head and neck, liver or kidney cancer. The CDR3 region reads CASSLGRGGGDQETQYF. The nucleotide sequence reads as follows: TGTGCCAGCAGCTTGGGGCGGGGCGGGGGAGACCAAGAGACCCAGTACTTC. Beyond the CDR3, the reference TRBV7-2 and TRBJ2-5 genes provide the residues; the full variable domain reads: GAGVSQSPSNKVTEKGKDVELRCDPISGHTALYWYRQSLGQGLEFLIYFQGNSAPDKSGLPSDRFSAERTGGSVSTLTIQRTQQEDSAVYLCASSLGRGGGDQETQYFGPGTRLLVL.